The 22 T cell receptor beta chains listed next were all sequenced from one sample in a study of technical replicates of blood from a few donors (dated by TCRdb to the late 2010s). Library construction relied on the immunoSEQ multiplex PCR assay. Not all clones reach the TCRdb copy of this immuneACCESS table, which keeps in-frame sequences only. Checked studies attribute under half of the gap to unresolved V genes and leave the rest unexplained. The table for this sample lists some 91,000 clones; approximately 96% of them were counted only once. The ten largest clones take up approximately 0.22% of the sample. Source material: T cells isolated from PBMCs. The source is a human donor in good health.

The chain couples TRBV5-1 to TRBJ2-1; TRBD2 matches at 13 bases. V shed 5 bases and J 2 bases; nucleotides not matched to a gene: 4. CDR1 and CDR2 (germline): SGHRS, YFSETQ. CDR3 length equals 16 residues. CDR3: CASSFGLAGAYNEQFF. CDR3 DNA: TGCGCCAGCAGTTTCGGACTAGCGGGGGCCTACAATGAGCAGTTCTTC.

The chain couples TRBV7-9 to TRBJ2-1; D gene ambiguous. V was cut by 5 bases and J by 9 bases, with 8 bases left in between. Germline CDR1 reads SEHNR; CDR2 reads FQNEAQ (reference sequence). CDR3 length: 11 residues. This CDR3 reads CASSLTGEQFF. CDR3 bases: TGTGCCAGCAGCCTTACGGGTGAGCAGTTCTTC. The whole variable domain, filled in from reference TRBV7-9 and TRBJ2-1, reads DTGVSQNPRHKITKRGQNVTFRCDPISEHNRLYWYRQTLGQGPEFLTYFQNEAQLEKSRLLSDRFSAERPKGSFSTLEIQRTEQGDSAMYLCASSLTGEQFFGPGTRLTVL.

V gene TRBV7-6 combines with J gene TRBJ2-5, with D hard to call. The CDR3 contains 13 residues. V dropped 1 base and J dropped 2 bases, with 5 bases sitting between them. Germline V gene sequence: CDR1 SGHVS, CDR2 FNYEAQ. The CDR3 region is CASSLVGQETQYF. The CDR3 nucleotides read TGTGCCAGCAGCTTAGTCGGTCAAGAGACCCAGTACTTC.

The chain is built from TRBV19 and TRBJ2-5, with 9 bases aligning to TRBD1. This CDR3 is built from 15 residues. After removal of 6 bases from V and 5 bases from J, the junction contained 10 bases not matched to a gene. The germline V gene has CDR1 LNHDA and CDR2 SQIVND (reference sequence). The DNA for the CDR3 is TGTGCCAGTAGCCCGGGACAGGGTATAGGGGAGACCCAGTACTTC. It encodes CASSPGQGIGETQYF.

The chain links TRBV15 to TRBJ2-1; the D is unclear. CDR3 length: 13 amino acids. CDR1 is LNHNV, CDR2 YYDKDF, per germline (reference sequence). The V end lost 0 bases, the J end lost 5 bases, and 5 bases lay between the germline ends. CDR3 nucleotides: TGTGCCACCAGCAGAGACCTAAACAATGAGCAGTTCTTC. It codes for CATSRDLNNEQFF.

The V gene is TRBV28, the J gene TRBJ1-4; D perhaps matches TRBD1 (5 bases). Trimming left V 5 bases short and J 2 bases short, with 24 bases between. Germline loops: CDR1 MDHEN, CDR2 SYDVKM. This CDR3 contains 19 residues. The CDR3 sequence: CASSPAGIRTRQTNEKLFF. In DNA form, the CDR3 reads TGTGCCAGCAGTCCCGCAGGGATTAGGACGCGCCAGACTAATGAAAAACTGTTTTTT.

The V gene is TRBV5-4, the J gene TRBJ2-7, with 9 nucleotides matching TRBD1. V shed 0 bases and J 4 bases; nucleotides not matched to a gene: 5. CDR1 is SGHNT and CDR2 is YYREEE in the germline V gene (reference sequence). The CDR3 covers 15 residues. The CDR3 region has the DNA TGTGCCAGCAGCTTGGAGGACAGGGGACAGTACGAGCAGTACTTC. Translated, it gives CASSLEDRGQYEQYF. Filled out from reference TRBV5-4 and TRBJ2-7, the complete variable domain reads ETGVTQSPTHLIKTRGQQVTLRCSSQSGHNTVSWYQQALGQGPQFIFQYYREEENGRGNFPPRFSGLQFPNYSSELNVNALELDDSALYLCASSLEDRGQYEQYFGPGTRLTVT.

This clone was observed once. This sequence joins TRBV5-1 and TRBJ1-1; 7 bases agree with TRBD1. The CDR3 has 14 residues. J lost 4 bases, V lost 4 bases, and 7 bases had no gene match. Germline V gives CDR1 SGHRS, CDR2 YFSETQ. Here the CDR3 reads CASSIGTAGTEAFF. Here the CDR3 DNA reads TGCGCCAGCAGCATTGGGACAGCTGGCACTGAAGCTTTCTTT.

The rearrangement uses TRBV28 and TRBJ2-3; weak D call: TRBD1 (7 bases). V lost 4 bases and J 2 bases, leaving 19 bases between the germline ends. Germline V gives CDR1 MDHEN, CDR2 SYDVKM. The CDR3 runs to 17 residues. The CDR3 region is CASSSRRGLWSTDTQYF. DNA of the CDR3: TGTGCCAGCAGTTCTAGGAGGGGGCTCTGGTCCACAGATACGCAGTATTTT.

This clone appeared a single time. The chain employs TRBV4-2 and TRBJ2-1; 14 positions agree with TRBD2. J gave up 6 bases and V 4 bases, and 8 bases lay outside the gene matches. The CDR3 loop spans 17 amino acids. Per germline, CDR1 LGHNA and CDR2 YNFKEQ. CDR3 amino acids: CASSLLPGTSGSNEQFF. The CDR3 DNA reads as TGTGCCAGCAGCCTCCTTCCCGGGACTAGCGGGAGCAATGAGCAGTTCTTC.

The chain recombines TRBV6-4 with TRBJ1-2; 10 bases match TRBD1. The CDR3 has 16 amino acids. Per germline, CDR1 MRHNA and CDR2 SNTAGT. The junction had 9 bases not matched to a gene; V was cut back by 4 bases and J by 4 bases. The CDR3 reads CASSGETGGDFYGYTF. For the CDR3, the DNA is TGTGCCAGCAGTGGGGAGACAGGGGGCGATTTCTATGGCTACACCTTC.

This sequence joins TRBV2 and TRBJ2-7; tentatively, D is TRBD2 (6 bases). The CDR3 totals 13 residues. The V end was cut by 10 bases, the J end by 2 bases, with 15 bases between. Germline CDR1 SNHLY, CDR2 FYNNEI. CDR3 region: CATSTGGPYEQYF. CDR3 bases: TGTGCCACATCCACCGGGGGACCCTACGAGCAGTACTTC.

The chain has TRBV20-1 and TRBJ2-1; a possible D gene is TRBD2 (5 bases). Trimming cost V 0 bases and J 10 bases, with 7 bases left between them. Germline CDR1 is DFQATT and CDR2 is SNEGSKA (reference sequence). This CDR3 has 11 residues. The CDR3 protein is CSARDVAEQFF. Here the CDR3 DNA reads TGCAGTGCTAGAGATGTAGCGGAGCAGTTCTTC.

This clone came up once. The chain is built from TRBV6-4 and TRBJ1-3; D unresolved. Germline CDR1 reads MRHNA; CDR2 reads SNTAGT. Trimming left V 3 bases short and J 1 base short, with 4 bases between. This CDR3 is built from 13 residues. The CDR3, as DNA: TGTGCCAGCAGTGAACAGTCTGGAAACACCATATATTTT. Its translation: CASSEQSGNTIYF.

The gene calls are TRBV4-1 and TRBJ1-2; 10 nucleotides align to TRBD1. Germline CDR1 is MGHRA and CDR2 is YSYEKL. This CDR3 is 13 amino acids long. J gave up 6 bases and V 4 bases, and 2 bases lay outside the gene matches. CDR3 loop: CASSPGQGHGYTF. CDR3 DNA: TGCGCCAGCAGCCCGGGACAGGGGCATGGCTACACCTTC.

The chain joins TRBV28 to TRBJ2-5; 7 bases agree with TRBD1. The V gene's germline CDR1 is MDHEN and CDR2 SYDVKM. After removal of 3 bases from V and 4 bases from J, the junction contained 8 bases not matched to a gene. This CDR3 has 15 amino acids. As DNA, the CDR3 is TGTGCCAGCAGTTTCGCGTCAGGGGGATCAGAGACCCAGTACTTC. The encoded protein is CASSFASGGSETQYF.

This clone was counted once. The V and J genes are TRBV30 and TRBJ1-4; D is unresolved. Germline V gives CDR1 GTSNPN, CDR2 SVGIG (reference sequence). The CDR3 contains 13 residues. Deletions cut 0 bases from V and 4 bases from J, with 6 bases between. The CDR3 coding sequence is TGTGCCTGGAGTGTATCCCTTAATGAAAAACTGTTTTTT. This sequence encodes CAWSVSLNEKLFF.

This clone was picked up one time. The rearrangement links TRBV11-2 to TRBJ2-1; 9 bases match TRBD2. Trimming cost V 4 bases and J 10 bases; bases outside gene matches: 17. This CDR3 region has 17 residues. Germline-derived CDR1 and CDR2 are SGHAT and FQNNGV. CDR3 region: CASSSDQGPRLAGEQFF. The CDR3 DNA reads as TGTGCCAGCAGCTCGGACCAAGGCCCCCGGCTAGCGGGAGAGCAGTTCTTC.

The gene calls are TRBV4-2 and TRBJ1-4, with D perhaps matching TRBD1 (5 bases). V was clipped by 1 base and J by 0 bases, with 12 bases between them. Germline CDR1 reads LGHNA; CDR2 reads YNFKEQ. The CDR3 covers 17 residues. CDR3 in amino acids: CASSQAMQGTTNEKLFF. DNA of the CDR3: TGTGCCAGCAGCCAAGCGATGCAGGGTACAACTAATGAAAAACTGTTTTTT.

The genes are TRBV2 and TRBJ2-1; D not resolved. The CDR3 is made up of 11 amino acids. Germline values: CDR1 SNHLY, CDR2 FYNNEI. Trimming took 4 bases from V and 4 from J, leaving 2 bases between them. DNA for the CDR3: TGTGCCAGCAGTGCTTACAATGAGCAGTTCTTC. Protein: CASSAYNEQFF.

This chain connects TRBV5-1 to TRBJ2-3; 15 bases map to TRBD2. The germline V gene encodes CDR1 SGHRS and CDR2 YFSETQ. There are 18 residues in the CDR3. Unmatched junction bases numbered 6, after V lost 0 bases and J lost 4 bases. The CDR3 region has the DNA TGCGCCAGCAGCTTGGGGGGACTAGCGGGAGGCGGCGCAGATACGCAGTATTTT. Its protein product is CASSLGGLAGGGADTQYF.

The rearrangement joins TRBV14 to TRBJ2-3; tentatively, D is TRBD2 (7 bases). The CDR3 consists of 16 residues. The germline CDR1 and CDR2 sequences are SGHDN and FVKESK. The V end was cut by 3 bases, the J end by 3 bases, with 16 bases between. The CDR3 DNA is TGTGCCAGCAGCCATGGCGGGGGCGCCGGGACAGATACGCAGTATTTT. Its protein product is CASSHGGGAGTDTQYF.